This TCR beta chain came from a study of siplizumab effects on memory and regulatory T cells. Here immunoSEQ multiplex PCR was the method, and the copy in TCRdb shows in-frame clones only, minus some. Seen here are approximately 100,000 clones, around 92% observed once, and the top ten hold about 0.7%. Trimming at V came to 1 base and at J to 5 bases, leaving 7 bases not matched to a gene. The CDR3 is made up of 16 amino acids. Germline V gives CDR1 MGHRA, CDR2 YSYEKL. Study conclusions and caveats: Proliferating siplizumab-cultured Tregs lacked confirmed suppressive function. Mappable alloreactive CD4+ clones were on average about 62% Treg-derived with siplizumab, about 29% in controls. Memory cells that were CD4+ and unstimulated gave rise to alloreactive sequences, which siplizumab significantly reduced. Both greater diversity than memory cells and a major contribution to the alloresponse seemed to characterize naive T cells.

A word on this clone: What it binds is unknown.

Material for sequencing was Tregs sorted from blood. The clonotype comes from a human donor in good health. The rearrangement uses TRBV4-1 and TRBJ2-2, with TRBD1 matching 7 bases. CDR3 DNA sequence: TGCGCCAGCAGCCAAGGCTCAGACAGGGTTACCGGGGAGCTGTTTTTT. This gives the protein CASSQGSDRVTGELFF.